Below, 8 T cell receptor beta chains from the same sample are listed, as sequenced in a study of T cell responses to AZD1222 COVID-19 vaccine. TCRdb's table, derived via immunoSEQ multiplex PCR, lists solely in-frame clones and lacks some. The top ten clones hold 1.5% to 2% of a sample with roughly 140,000 clones, 90% of them seen once. Source: peripheral blood, taken 28 days after the second AZD1222 dose. The receptors shown here come from an adult who received the AZD1222 COVID-19 vaccine.

This rearrangement joins TRBV6-1 to TRBJ2-4, with TRBD2 identical over 7 bases. The CDR3 totals 16 residues. Germline assignment: CDR1 MNHNS and CDR2 SASEGT. Germline trimming cut 1 base from V and 2 bases from J; bases unmatched to any gene: 5. The CDR3 nucleotides read TGTGCCAGCAGTGAAGGTTGGGGGGGAACCAAAAACATTCAGTACTTC. Encoded protein: CASSEGWGGTKNIQYF.

This clone was seen a single time. V usage is TRBV19 and J usage is TRBJ2-1; 7 nucleotides match TRBD2. Germline CDR1 and CDR2: LNHDA and SQIVND (reference sequence). With 6 bases clipped from V and 9 bases from J, the junction kept 5 bases outside the gene matches. The CDR3 has 12 amino acids. CDR3 in amino acids: CASSQTSFEQFF. Here the CDR3 DNA reads TGTGCCAGTAGCCAGACTAGCTTTGAGCAGTTCTTC.

V usage is TRBV21-1 and J usage is TRBJ2-6; TRBD2, the table's D call, lacks a check against the DNA. TRBV21-1 is listed as a pseudogene. The CDR3 has 18 amino acids. The chain's CDR3 is CASSTQGGEGLGANVLTF. The CDR3 region has the DNA TGTGCCAGCAGCACCCAGGGAGGGGAAGGTTTGGGGGCCAACGTCCTGACTTTC.

For the CDR3, the DNA is TGTGCCAGCAGTTCCCCGGGGACAGTCTATAATTCACCCCTCCACTTT. Translating it yields CASSSPGTVYNSPLHF. V usage is TRBV6-6 and J usage is TRBJ1-6, with 7 nucleotides matching TRBD1. The germline CDR1 and CDR2 sequences are MNHNY and SVGAGI (reference sequence). There are 16 residues in the CDR3. V dropped 4 bases and J dropped 3; count of bases not matched to a gene: 6.

The V and J genes are TRBV10-1 and TRBJ1-1; tentatively, D is TRBD1 (5 bases). The CDR3 covers 13 residues. V was pared by 6 bases and J by 0 bases, with 8 bases between. Germline values: CDR1 WNHNN, CDR2 SYGVQD (reference sequence). The CDR3 DNA sequence: TGCGCCAGCAGGCAGGACATGAACACTGAAGCTTTCTTT. Residues: CASRQDMNTEAFF.

This chain links TRBV19 with TRBJ2-1, with unresolved D. Germline CDR1 and CDR2: LNHDA and SQIVND (reference sequence). The CDR3 covers 13 residues. Trimming took off 10 bases at V and 10 bases at J, with 20 bases between the two ends. CDR3 in DNA: TGTGCCACCTCAACCGCTGGCCACCGGGAGCAGTTCTTC. Residues: CATSTAGHREQFF.

This clone was picked up a small number of times. The chain combines TRBV10-1 with TRBJ1-1, with D unresolved. The CDR3 loop spans 16 amino acids. Per germline, CDR1 WNHNN and CDR2 SYGVQD (reference sequence). V gave up 0 bases and J gave up 4 bases, with 15 bases separating them. CDR3 sequence: CASSESVTRRVTEAFF. CDR3 nucleotide sequence: TGCGCCAGCAGTGAGTCGGTCACCCGCCGGGTCACTGAAGCTTTCTTT.

This clone was detected only once. The chain combines TRBV11-1 with TRBJ1-1; the D is unclear. CDR3 size: 12 residues. The V end was cut by 4 bases, the J end by 11 bases, with 14 bases between. Germline V gene lookup returns CDR1 SGHAT and CDR2 FQDESV (reference sequence). This CDR3 is CASSSRSQKAFF. In nucleotides, the CDR3 is TGTGCCAGCAGCTCCAGGTCCCAAAAGGCTTTCTTT.